Below are 31 T cell receptor beta chains sequenced from a single sample in a study of OX40 agonist ivuxolimab in advanced cancers. The data were produced by immunoSEQ multiplex PCR, yet TCRdb's version contains in-frame clones alone and is incomplete. The table records 90,000 to 130,000 clones, about 91% of them present only once. Sequencing used CD4+ or CD8+ T cells sorted from blood, obtained in a trial of the OX40 agonist ivuxolimab. The receptor set was obtained from an adult with an advanced solid tumor such as melanoma, head and neck, liver or kidney cancer.

The rearrangement links TRBV19 to TRBJ1-1, with D perhaps TRBD1 (5 bases). This CDR3 spans 13 amino acids. Trimming removed 6 bases from V and 4 bases from J, with 12 bases in between. Germline CDR1 is LNHDA and CDR2 is SQIVND (reference sequence). The CDR3 DNA is TGTGCCAGTAGCAAGACAGTCCGCACTGAAGCTTTCTTT. This gives the protein CASSKTVRTEAFF.

The genes are TRBV5-1 and TRBJ2-5; D not certain. CDR1 and CDR2 (germline): SGHRS, YFSETQ. This CDR3 is built from 13 residues. The V end lost 1 base, the J end lost 5 bases, and 9 bases lay between the germline ends. The CDR3 loop reads CASSLNSLETQYF. CDR3 bases: TGCGCCAGCAGCTTGAACTCCCTCGAGACCCAGTACTTC.

The chain employs TRBV4-1 and TRBJ1-5; 8 bases line up with TRBD1. The CDR3 runs 17 residues. Losses at the gene ends were 1 base for V and 5 bases for J; bases not matched to a gene: 10. Germline CDR1 is MGHRA and CDR2 is YSYEKL. The CDR3 DNA sequence: TGCGCCAGCAGCCAAGGGCAGGGGGCTAAGGGGTATCAGCCCCAGCATTTT. It encodes CASSQGQGAKGYQPQHF.

The chain is built from TRBV2 and TRBJ2-5, with a tentative D call TRBD2 (6 bases). Trimming removed 8 bases from V and 1 base from J, with 17 bases in between. CDR1 and CDR2 from the germline V gene are SNHLY and FYNNEI. This CDR3 has 15 amino acids. The CDR3 loop is CASRGGRGAQETQYF. CDR3 bases: TGTGCCAGCCGGGGCGGGCGCGGGGCCCAAGAGACCCAGTACTTC.

This clone is a singleton in its sample. The J gene is TRBJ2-7, the V gene TRBV11-2, with 11 nucleotides matching TRBD1. V lost 3 bases and J lost 0; bases outside the gene matches: 10. Germline CDR1 and CDR2: SGHAT and FQNNGV. This CDR3 has 18 residues. The CDR3 DNA is TGTGCCAGCAGCTTCCTGACTTCCGGGACAGGGGGCTCCTACGAGCAGTACTTC. It codes for CASSFLTSGTGGSYEQYF.

This chain joins TRBV5-5 and TRBJ1-6; 8 nucleotides agree with TRBD1. Per germline, CDR1 SGHKS and CDR2 YYEKEE (reference sequence). J gave up 10 bases and V 3 bases, and 6 bases lay outside the gene matches. The CDR3 is 14 residues long. CDR3: CASSWGQESSPLHF. CDR3 bases: TGTGCCAGCAGCTGGGGACAGGAGAGCTCACCCCTCCACTTT.

The rearrangement uses TRBV5-1 and TRBJ2-7, with TRBD1 identical over 8 bases. The CDR3 totals 15 residues. V dropped 4 bases and J dropped 2; count of bases not matched to a gene: 8. Germline lookup yields CDR1 SGHRS and CDR2 YFSETQ. This chain's CDR3 is CASSETGGYPYEQYF. The CDR3 nucleotides read TGCGCCAGCAGCGAAACAGGGGGGTATCCCTACGAGCAGTACTTC.

The chain carries TRBV7-6 and TRBJ2-1; a weak D match, TRBD2 (6 bases). CDR1 SGHVS and CDR2 FNYEAQ come from the germline V gene. The CDR3 runs 15 residues. V was pared by 2 bases and J by 4 bases, with 12 bases between. The chain's CDR3 is CASSLMTGAYNEQFF. In DNA form, the CDR3 reads TGTGCCAGCAGCTTAATGACGGGAGCGTACAATGAGCAGTTCTTC. The full variable domain, rest sourced from reference TRBV7-6 and TRBJ2-1, is GAGVSQSPRYKVTKRGQDVALRCDPISGHVSLYWYRQALGQGPEFLTYFNYEAQQDKSGLPNDRFSAERPEGSISTLTIQRTEQRDSAMYRCASSLMTGAYNEQFFGPGTRLTVL.

This clone was recorded at least ten times. The chain combines TRBV5-4 with TRBJ1-1; D is perhaps TRBD1 (5 bases). CDR1 is SGHNT, CDR2 YYREEE, per germline (reference sequence). Trimming removed 6 bases at V and 5 bases at J, with 17 bases between. This CDR3 is built from 14 residues. The CDR3 sequence is CASTPSGGRTEAFF. The DNA of the CDR3 is TGTGCCAGCACTCCCTCGGGGGGAAGGACTGAAGCTTTCTTT.

V is TRBV14 and J is TRBJ1-1; D gene unclear. The CDR3 spans 11 residues. V dropped 5 bases and J dropped 10 bases, with 11 bases sitting between them. Per the germline V gene, CDR1 is SGHDN and CDR2 is FVKESK. CDR3 DNA: TGTGCCAGCAGCACGGGAAGCCGAGCTTTCTTT. Protein product: CASSTGSRAFF.

CDR3 protein: CASSASVPDTQYF. DNA of the CDR3: TGTGCCAGCAGTGCTTCGGTCCCGGATACGCAGTATTTT. V is TRBV9 and J is TRBJ2-3; D not certain. Trimming stripped 5 bases from V and 6 bases from J, with 13 bases between. The CDR3 is 13 amino acids. The germline V gene encodes CDR1 SGDLS and CDR2 YYNGEE.

This clone has a single count. The chain's CDR3 is CASSGSTISNQPQHF. CDR3 coding DNA: TGTGCCAGCAGTGGTTCGACTATTAGCAATCAGCCCCAGCATTTT. The chain couples TRBV2 to TRBJ1-5; D gene unclear. The CDR3 loop spans 15 amino acids. The germline V gene encodes CDR1 SNHLY and CDR2 FYNNEI. Trimming removed 4 bases at V and 0 bases at J, with 10 bases between. Filled out from reference TRBV2 and TRBJ1-5, the complete variable domain reads EPEVTQTPSHQVTQMGQEVILRCVPISNHLYFYWYRQILGQKVEFLVSFYNNEISEKSEIFDDQFSVERPDGSNFTLKIRSTKLEDSAMYFCASSGSTISNQPQHFGDGTRLSIL.

V usage is TRBV19 and J usage is TRBJ1-5; D is unclear. The CDR3 is 12 amino acids. V lost 0 bases, J lost 6 bases, and 3 bases lay in between. In germline, CDR1 is LNHDA, CDR2 SQIVND (reference sequence). CDR3 sequence reads: CASSIDGQPQHF. The CDR3 region has the DNA TGTGCCAGTAGTATAGACGGTCAGCCCCAGCATTTT.

The genes are TRBV5-1 and TRBJ1-2, with D hard to call. Germline V gene lookup returns CDR1 SGHRS and CDR2 YFSETQ. The CDR3 covers 13 residues. Trimming removed 0 bases at V and 4 bases at J, with 7 bases between. DNA of the CDR3: TGCGCCAGCAGCTTGGAACAAGGCTATGGCTACACCTTC. Encoded protein: CASSLEQGYGYTF.

The chain joins TRBV5-4 to TRBJ2-1, with unresolved D. Trimming took off 0 bases at V and 6 bases at J, with 7 bases between the two ends. There are 13 residues in the CDR3. Looked up from germline, CDR1 is SGHNT and CDR2 is YYREEE (reference sequence). CDR3 DNA: TGTGCCAGCAGCTTGGACCCCCTCAATGAGCAGTTCTTC. Encoded protein: CASSLDPLNEQFF.

The chain recombines TRBV5-1 with TRBJ2-2; 7 positions match TRBD2. The germline V gene encodes CDR1 SGHRS and CDR2 YFSETQ. V gave up 8 bases and J gave up 3 bases; unmatched junction bases: 4. This CDR3 comprises 13 residues. The CDR3 loop is CASRDYYTGELFF. CDR3 coding DNA: TGCGCCAGTCGGGACTACTACACCGGGGAGCTGTTTTTT.

The V and J genes are TRBV7-2 and TRBJ1-2; D is uncertain. V lost 0 bases and J 6 bases, leaving 5 bases between the germline ends. Germline lookup yields CDR1 SGHTA and CDR2 FQGNSA. The CDR3 covers 12 residues. CDR3 in amino acids: CASSLATNGYTF. Written as DNA, the CDR3 is TGTGCCAGCAGCTTAGCTACTAATGGCTACACCTTC.

With regard to this clone: A read error may produce the germline difference seen at one junction end. The chain links TRBV19 to TRBJ2-7; D is ambiguous. This CDR3 comprises 13 residues. Germline-derived CDR1 and CDR2 are LNHDA and SQIVND (reference sequence). CDR3 loop: CASSNMGSYEQYF. The DNA of the CDR3 is TGTGCCAGCAGTAATATGGGGTCCTACGAGCAGTACTTC.

The chain has TRBV6-1 and TRBJ2-5, with 9 bases identical to TRBD1. The V and J ends lost 1 base and 5 bases, in that order; junction bases with no gene match: 5. CDR3 length equals 15 residues. The V gene's germline CDR1 is MNHNS and CDR2 SASEGT. The CDR3 DNA follows: TGTGCCAGCAGTGAAGGGGGACAGGGTTGGGAGACCCAGTACTTC. Translated: CASSEGGQGWETQYF.

The V gene is TRBV5-4, the J gene TRBJ2-7; 13 bases fit TRBD2. CDR1 SGHNT and CDR2 YYREEE come from the germline V gene (reference sequence). The junction had 4 bases not matched to a gene; V was cut back by 1 base and J by 6 bases. The CDR3 loop spans 15 amino acids. The CDR3 DNA sequence: TGTGCCAGCAGCTTGACTAGCGGGAGGGTCGGCGAGCAGTACTTC. Amino acid sequence: CASSLTSGRVGEQYF.

The J gene is TRBJ2-7, the V gene TRBV11-2, with D possibly being TRBD1 (5 bases). The CDR3 has 14 residues. Germline V gene data show CDR1 as SGHAT and CDR2 as FQNNGV. V was cut by 5 bases and J by 2 bases, with 13 bases left in between. The DNA for the CDR3 is TGTGCCAGCAGCCCAAGGGGTACACCCTACGAGCAGTACTTC. It specifies CASSPRGTPYEQYF.

This clone has a single count. V is TRBV6-5 and J is TRBJ2-7; D is perhaps TRBD1 or TRBD2 (5 bases each). The germline CDR1 and CDR2 sequences are MNHEY and SVGAGI. V lost 7 bases, J lost 3 bases, and 19 bases lay in between. The CDR3 covers 15 residues. This CDR3 is CASTMGTQSSYEQYF. CDR3 nucleotides: TGTGCCAGCACCATGGGGACCCAGTCGAGCTACGAGCAGTACTTC.

This rearrangement joins TRBV2 to TRBJ1-2; weak D call: TRBD1 (6 bases). The CDR3 spans 14 residues. Germline V lookup: CDR1 SNHLY, CDR2 FYNNEI. Trimming removed 4 bases from V and 4 bases from J, with 13 bases in between. CDR3 nucleotide sequence: TGTGCCAGCAGTGGGGCGGGGGCCCGCTATGGCTACACCTTC. Protein sequence: CASSGAGARYGYTF.

V and J are TRBV5-4 and TRBJ2-5; D possibly matches TRBD1 or TRBD2 (6 bases each). Between the trimmed V and J ends, which lost 4 bases and 5 bases, there was a span of 15 bases. Germline V CDR1 and CDR2: SGHNT, YYREEE (reference sequence). This CDR3 region has 14 residues. The CDR3 bases are TGTGCCAGCAGCGTAGGGGGTAGCGGTGAGACCCAGTACTTC. This gives the protein CASSVGGSGETQYF.

J is TRBJ2-7 and V is TRBV27, with TRBD1 as a possible D gene (6 bases). The V end lost 2 bases, the J end lost 5 bases, and 16 bases lay between the germline ends. Germline CDR1 MNHEY, CDR2 SMNVEV (reference sequence). The CDR3 totals 15 residues. The CDR3 loop is CASSLTGRRGHEQYF. The CDR3 DNA follows: TGTGCCAGCAGTTTAACAGGGAGAAGGGGCCACGAGCAGTACTTC.

The chain is built from TRBV2 and TRBJ1-1, with D maybe TRBD1 (6 bases). The germline CDR1 and CDR2 sequences are SNHLY and FYNNEI. The V and J ends lost 5 bases and 0 bases respectively, with 13 bases between them. This CDR3 is built from 15 residues. The CDR3 sequence: CASSRQDSMNTEAFF. CDR3 bases: TGTGCCAGCAGTAGACAGGACTCCATGAACACTGAAGCTTTCTTT.

The rearrangement uses TRBV19 and TRBJ2-1; 12 nucleotides agree with TRBD2. With V trimmed by 4 bases and J by 8 bases, 12 bases remained unmatched. CDR3 size: 17 residues. Germline lookup yields CDR1 LNHDA and CDR2 SQIVND (reference sequence). For the CDR3, the DNA is TGTGCCAGTAGTAAACTAGCGGGAGGAGGCTTCAGCGATGAGCAGTTCTTC. The encoded protein is CASSKLAGGGFSDEQFF.

The chain employs TRBV5-6 and TRBJ2-7; 7 bases map to TRBD2. Germline CDR1 reads SGHDT; CDR2 reads YYEEEE. The junction had 7 bases not matched to a gene; V was cut back by 0 bases and J by 7 bases. The CDR3 runs to 14 residues. Written as DNA, the CDR3 is TGTGCCAGCAGCTTGGGGAGAAGAGCGGGAGAGCAGTACTTC. Its translation: CASSLGRRAGEQYF.

The chain is built from TRBV7-6 and TRBJ2-5; 10 positions match TRBD2. The germline V gene encodes CDR1 SGHVS and CDR2 FNYEAQ. The length of the CDR3 is 15 residues. V trimming: 4 bases; J trimming: 3 bases; junction bases outside the gene matches: 5. The CDR3 protein is CASSYSGGAEETQYF. Here the CDR3 DNA reads TGTGCCAGCAGCTACAGCGGGGGGGCCGAAGAGACCCAGTACTTC.

This chain uses TRBV6-5 with TRBJ1-4; tentatively, D is TRBD1 (6 bases). V was trimmed by 6 bases and J by 8 bases, leaving 16 bases between them. This CDR3 spans 14 amino acids. The germline gives CDR1 MNHEY, CDR2 SVGAGI. The CDR3 nucleotides read TGTGCCAGCAGGGGGTGGGGGGCTGAAGAAAAACTGTTTTTT. Amino acid sequence: CASRGWGAEEKLFF.

The V gene is TRBV11-2, the J gene TRBJ2-5, with D uncertain. Germline V CDR1 and CDR2: SGHAT, FQNNGV. The CDR3 contains 11 residues. Trimming pared 8 bases from V and 2 bases from J, leaving 6 bases between. Written as DNA, the CDR3 is TGTGCCAGCGTAGGTCAAGAGACCCAGTACTTC. Translation: CASVGQETQYF.